A selection of T cell receptor beta chains follows, all from one sample in a study of blood T cell repertoires in COVID-19. TCRdb keeps only in-frame clones here, not all; method: immunoSEQ multiplex PCR. Of around 120,000 clones listed, roughly 88% are singletons. Sequencing input: peripheral blood. The receptor source for this set is a man between 50 and 59 years old with acute or convalescent COVID-19. CDR3s include the opening cysteine and the closing phenylalanine or tryptophan. Each record gives: clone size, J gene, V gene, CDR3 protein. Size tells how often a clone was seen (once, few, many) or the class of an expanded clone, and some rows leave it out.

NA,TRBJ1-1,TRBV4-1,CASSLLSEGDTEAFF
NA,TRBJ2-1,TRBV4-1,CASSREEGSSYNEQFF
NA,TRBJ1-2,TRBV5-1,CASSPRSLGQFYGYTF
few,TRBJ2-1,TRBV5-1,CASSSHTGTGSYNEQFF
NA,TRBJ1-3,TRBV3-1/TRBV3-2,CASSQQQGVGNTIYF
NA,TRBJ2-7,TRBV19,CASSKPPGQGRHWDSYEQYF
NA,TRBJ2-3,TRBV10-2,CASSESAPTDTQYF
NA,TRBJ1-4,TRBV11-2,CASSFRTPREKLFF
NA,TRBJ2-3,TRBV27,CASRRLAGGPGTQYF
NA,TRBJ2-1,TRBV18,CASSPFPTNNEQFF
NA,TRBJ2-2,TRBV25-1,CASSRGNTGELFF
NA,TRBJ2-1,TRBV5-6,CASTWAGQLYNEQFF
NA,TRBJ2-4,TRBV9,CASSVEDRSIGNIQYF
NA,TRBJ2-7,TRBV19,CASSWTSDHSYEQYF
NA,TRBJ1-4,TRBV5-1,CASSLGQGDEKLFF
NA,TRBJ1-1,TRBV11-2,CASSLQLIGRANTEAFF
NA,TRBJ2-7,TRBV11-3,CASSLSSSGGKGSYEQYF
NA,TRBJ1-6,TRBV12-5,CASGLEGNSPLHF
once,TRBJ1-6,TRBV2,CASSFRGQWNSPLHF
NA,TRBJ2-3,TRBV27,CASSRTSGTVQYF
NA,TRBJ2-1,TRBV5-1,CASSLWAGGISYNEQFF
NA,TRBJ2-1,TRBV2,CASKVGLAGGNEQFF
NA,TRBJ2-7,TRBV24-1,CATSDSAGYEQYF
NA,TRBJ2-1,TRBV5-1,CASRGVNEQFF
once,TRBJ2-7,TRBV5-6,CASSLRLAGLANPEQYF
NA,TRBJ1-3,TRBV9,CASSGRDVTGNTIYF
NA,TRBJ1-1,TRBV29-1,CSVEDWAGGTEAFF
NA,TRBJ1-1,TRBV6-5,CASSSDRQGENTEAFF
NA,TRBJ2-6,TRBV9,CASRGGANVLTF
NA,TRBJ1-2,TRBV19,CASSDMGFYGYTF
NA,TRBJ2-1,TRBV19,CASSIALLAGGPNEQFF
NA,TRBJ2-3,TRBV4-3,CASSQDTPGGKGRDTQYF
NA,TRBJ2-2,TRBV10-3,CATTSGLNTGELFF
NA,TRBJ2-3,TRBV3-1/TRBV3-2,CASSSSYRGQNTQYF
NA,TRBJ2-1,TRBV28,CASSPPTSGVSYNEQFF
few,TRBJ1-1,TRBV5-4,CASSLEDRVTEAFF
NA,TRBJ1-1,TRBV5-5,CASSWTGGRTEAFF
once,TRBJ2-1,TRBV5-8,CASSLAGVAYNEQFF
NA,TRBJ2-2,TRBV5-1,CASTPGANTGELFF
NA,TRBJ2-1,TRBV10-3,CAISETSDEQFF
NA,TRBJ2-2,TRBV4-1,CASSRGSGNTGELFF
NA,TRBJ2-5,TRBV18,CASSPALAGVETQYF
NA,TRBJ2-7,TRBV9,CASSGPGTASYEQYF
NA,TRBJ2-2,TRBV3-1/TRBV3-2,CASSQGHPGLGNTGELFF
NA,TRBJ2-5,TRBV5-1,CASSVTGALQETQYF
NA,TRBJ2-1,TRBV4-2,CASSQDPAGGKSRQFF
once,TRBJ2-5,TRBV4-1,CASSQDSGRAETQYF
NA,TRBJ1-2,TRBV19,CASRGLYGYTF
NA,TRBJ1-5,TRBV19,CASTSQDQPQHF
NA,TRBJ1-3,TRBV3-1/TRBV3-2,CASSQESSRGRGSGNTIYF
NA,TRBJ2-7,TRBV11-2,CASSFPLAGDGEQYF
NA,TRBJ2-3,TRBV14,CASSLLAGGYTDTQYF
NA,TRBJ1-1,TRBV6-2/TRBV6-3,CASSHVPGQVTEAFF
NA,TRBJ1-5,TRBV12-5,CASGTGLEAQHF
NA,TRBJ1-5,TRBV29-1,CSVAEIGRSQHF